This paragraph covers one T cell receptor beta chain sequence. Its antigen is currently unknown. The CDR3 is made up of 14 amino acids. Between the trimmed V and J ends, which lost 1 base and 7 bases, there was a span of 11 bases. Germline V gene lookup returns CDR1 LGHNA and CDR2 YSLEER. These data originate in a study of T cell repertoires in cytomegalovirus infection. Study context: It was recently identified HLA-C-restricted and well-studied HLA-B-restricted CMV epitopes that the study used.

TCRdb processed the reads anew with MiXCR; each CDR3 protein has one entry. The sample has around 300,000 distinct CDR3 sequences, just under 25% seen once. The origin of this receptor is a human donor in good health (CMV status not recorded). Some clones in this sample may be carry-over from other donors' samples. The chain carries TRBV4-3 and TRBJ2-1, with D tentatively TRBD1 or TRBD2 (5 bases each). This material consisted of cultured PBMCs, taken from culture after CMV antigen stimulation. CDR3 nucleotides: TGCGCCAGCAGCCAAGGGGACCAAGGGAATGAGCAGTTCTTC. This gives the protein CASSQGDQGNEQFF.